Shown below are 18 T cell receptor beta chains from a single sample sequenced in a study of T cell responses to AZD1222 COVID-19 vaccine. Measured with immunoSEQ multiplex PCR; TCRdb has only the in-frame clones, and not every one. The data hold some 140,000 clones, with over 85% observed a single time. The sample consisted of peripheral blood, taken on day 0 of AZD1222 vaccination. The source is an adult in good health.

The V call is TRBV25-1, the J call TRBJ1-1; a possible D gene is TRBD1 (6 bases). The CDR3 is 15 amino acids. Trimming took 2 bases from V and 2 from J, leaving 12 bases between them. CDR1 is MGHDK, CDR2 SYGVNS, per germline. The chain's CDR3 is CASSETQGLNTEAFF. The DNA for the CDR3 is TGTGCCAGCAGTGAAACACAGGGCCTAAACACTGAAGCTTTCTTT.

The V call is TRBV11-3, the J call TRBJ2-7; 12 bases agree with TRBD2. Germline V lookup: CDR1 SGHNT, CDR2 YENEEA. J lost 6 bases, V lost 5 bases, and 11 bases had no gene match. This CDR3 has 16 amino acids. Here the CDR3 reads CASSTQMTSGSSEQYF. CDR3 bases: TGTGCCAGCAGCACCCAGATGACTAGCGGGAGTAGCGAGCAGTACTTC.

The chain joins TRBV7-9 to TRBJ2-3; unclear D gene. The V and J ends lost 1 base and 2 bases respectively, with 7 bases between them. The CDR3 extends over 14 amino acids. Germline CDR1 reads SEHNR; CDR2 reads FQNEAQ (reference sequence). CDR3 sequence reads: CASSLERNTDTQYF. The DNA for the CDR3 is TGTGCCAGCAGCTTAGAACGGAACACAGATACGCAGTATTTT.

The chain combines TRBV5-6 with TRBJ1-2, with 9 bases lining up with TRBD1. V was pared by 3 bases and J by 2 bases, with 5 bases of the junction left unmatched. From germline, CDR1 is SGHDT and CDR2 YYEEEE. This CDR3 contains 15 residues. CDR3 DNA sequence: TGTGCCAGCAGCTATGGACAGGGGATCAACTATGGCTACACCTTC. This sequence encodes CASSYGQGINYGYTF.

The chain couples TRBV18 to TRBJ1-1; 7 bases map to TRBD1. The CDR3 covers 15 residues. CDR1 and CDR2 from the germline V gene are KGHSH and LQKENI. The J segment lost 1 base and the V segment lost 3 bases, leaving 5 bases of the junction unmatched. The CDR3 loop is CASSPQQGRNTEAFF. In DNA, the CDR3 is TGTGCCAGCTCACCTCAACAGGGGCGGAACACTGAAGCTTTCTTT.

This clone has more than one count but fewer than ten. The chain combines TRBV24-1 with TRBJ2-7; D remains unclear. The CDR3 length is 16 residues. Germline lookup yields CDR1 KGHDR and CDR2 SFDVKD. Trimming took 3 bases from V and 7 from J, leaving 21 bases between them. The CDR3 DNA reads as TGTGCCACCAGTGATGTGGACGGATCAACCTCTCGGGAGCAGTACTTC. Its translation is CATSDVDGSTSREQYF.

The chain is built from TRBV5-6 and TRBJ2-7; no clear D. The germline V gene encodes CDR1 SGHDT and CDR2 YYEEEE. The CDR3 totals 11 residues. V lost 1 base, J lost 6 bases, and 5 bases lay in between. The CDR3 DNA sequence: TGTGCCAGCAGCTTGTCTTTCGAGCAGTACTTC. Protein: CASSLSFEQYF.

For the CDR3, the DNA is TGTGCCACCAGCAGAGATCCGACCCCCACAGATACGCAGTATTTT. This encodes CATSRDPTPTDTQYF. The chain carries TRBV15 and TRBJ2-3, with D uncertain. The germline V and J ends were trimmed by 0 bases and 2 bases, with 9 bases remaining between them. This CDR3 is built from 15 residues. Germline V gives CDR1 LNHNV, CDR2 YYDKDF (reference sequence).

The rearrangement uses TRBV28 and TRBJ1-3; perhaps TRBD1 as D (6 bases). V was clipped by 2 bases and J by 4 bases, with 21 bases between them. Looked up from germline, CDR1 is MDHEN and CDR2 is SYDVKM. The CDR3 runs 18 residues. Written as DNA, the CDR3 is TGTGCCAGCAGTTTAACTTTCCGGGCGACAGGCGGCGGAAACACCATATATTTT. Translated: CASSLTFRATGGGNTIYF.

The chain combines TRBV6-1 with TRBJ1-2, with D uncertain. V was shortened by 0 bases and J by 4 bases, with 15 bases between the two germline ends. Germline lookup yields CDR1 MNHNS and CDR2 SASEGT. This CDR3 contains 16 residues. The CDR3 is CASSEAGGSGAYGYTF. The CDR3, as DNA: TGTGCCAGCAGTGAAGCGGGTGGGTCAGGTGCCTATGGCTACACCTTC.

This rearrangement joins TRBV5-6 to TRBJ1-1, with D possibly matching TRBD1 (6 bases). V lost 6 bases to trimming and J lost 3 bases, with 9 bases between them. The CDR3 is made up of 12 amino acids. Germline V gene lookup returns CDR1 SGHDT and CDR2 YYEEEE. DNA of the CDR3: TGTGCCAGCAACCAGGGGTACACTGAAGCTTTCTTT. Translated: CASNQGYTEAFF. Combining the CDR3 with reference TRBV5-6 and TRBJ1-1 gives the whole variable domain DAGVTQSPTHLIKTRGQQVTLRCSPKSGHDTVSWYQQALGQGPQFIFQYYEEEERQRGNFPDRFSGHQFPNYSSELNVNALLLGDSALYLCASNQGYTEAFFGQGTRLTVV.

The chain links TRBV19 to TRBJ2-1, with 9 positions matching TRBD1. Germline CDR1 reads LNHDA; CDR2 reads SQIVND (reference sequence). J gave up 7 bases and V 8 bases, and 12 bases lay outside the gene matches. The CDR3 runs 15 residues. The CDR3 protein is CASATRTGVRNEQFF. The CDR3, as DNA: TGTGCCAGTGCTACACGGACAGGGGTTAGGAATGAGCAGTTCTTC.

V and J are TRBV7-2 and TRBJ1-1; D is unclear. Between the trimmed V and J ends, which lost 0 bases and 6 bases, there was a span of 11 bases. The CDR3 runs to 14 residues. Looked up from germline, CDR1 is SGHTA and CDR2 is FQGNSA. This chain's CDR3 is CASSLARSAPEAFF. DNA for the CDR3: TGTGCCAGCAGCTTAGCACGAAGCGCCCCTGAAGCTTTCTTT.

CDR3 bases: TGTGCCTGGAGCTTCCGACAGGGGGCGGCAGAGACCCAGTACTTC. Amino acids: CAWSFRQGAAETQYF. This chain links TRBV30 with TRBJ2-5; 10 nucleotides align to TRBD1. Germline V gene sequence: CDR1 GTSNPN, CDR2 SVGIG (reference sequence). This CDR3 is built from 15 residues. Losses at the gene ends were 3 bases for V and 4 bases for J; bases not matched to a gene: 8.

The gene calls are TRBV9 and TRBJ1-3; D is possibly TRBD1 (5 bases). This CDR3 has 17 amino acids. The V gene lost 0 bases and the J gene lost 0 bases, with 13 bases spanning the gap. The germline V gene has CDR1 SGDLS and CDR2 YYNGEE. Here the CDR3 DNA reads TGTGCCAGCAGCGTAGGGGGCAGGGTCCGCTCTGGAAACACCATATATTTT. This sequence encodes CASSVGGRVRSGNTIYF.

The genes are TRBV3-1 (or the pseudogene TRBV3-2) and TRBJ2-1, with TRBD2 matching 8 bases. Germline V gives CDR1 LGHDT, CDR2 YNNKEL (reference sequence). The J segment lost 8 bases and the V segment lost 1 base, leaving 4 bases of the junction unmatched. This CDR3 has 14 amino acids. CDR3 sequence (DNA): TGTGCCAGCAGCCAAGGGGCGGGGGGCGATGAGCAGTTCTTC. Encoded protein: CASSQGAGGDEQFF.

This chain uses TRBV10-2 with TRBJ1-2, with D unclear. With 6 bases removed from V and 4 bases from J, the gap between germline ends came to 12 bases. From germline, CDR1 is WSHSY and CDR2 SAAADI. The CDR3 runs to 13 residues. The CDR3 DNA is TGCGCCAGCAGCCCGGACGGTACCTATGGCTACACCTTC. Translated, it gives CASSPDGTYGYTF.

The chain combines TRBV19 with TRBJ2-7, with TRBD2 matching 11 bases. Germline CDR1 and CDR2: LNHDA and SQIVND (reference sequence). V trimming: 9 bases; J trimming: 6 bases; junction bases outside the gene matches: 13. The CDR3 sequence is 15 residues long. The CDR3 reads CASSTSGSGEGEQYF. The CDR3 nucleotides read TGTGCCAGCTCTACTAGCGGGAGTGGGGAGGGCGAGCAGTACTTC.